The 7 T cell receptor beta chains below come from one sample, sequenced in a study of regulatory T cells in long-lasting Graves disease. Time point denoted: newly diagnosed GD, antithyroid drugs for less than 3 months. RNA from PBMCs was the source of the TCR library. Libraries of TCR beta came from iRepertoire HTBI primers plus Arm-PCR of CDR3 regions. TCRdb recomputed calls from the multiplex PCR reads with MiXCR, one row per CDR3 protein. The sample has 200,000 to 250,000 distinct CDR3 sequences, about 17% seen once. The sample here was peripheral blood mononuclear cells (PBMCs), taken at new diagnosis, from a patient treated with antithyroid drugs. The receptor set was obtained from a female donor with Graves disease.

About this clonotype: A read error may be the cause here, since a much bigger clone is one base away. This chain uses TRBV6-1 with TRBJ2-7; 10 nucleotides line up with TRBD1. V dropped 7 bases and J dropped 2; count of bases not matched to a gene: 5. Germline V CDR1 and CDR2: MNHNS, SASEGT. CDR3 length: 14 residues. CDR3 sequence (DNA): TGTGCCAGCACAGGGACAGGGGATACCTACGAGCAGTACTTC. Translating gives CASTGTGDTYEQYF.

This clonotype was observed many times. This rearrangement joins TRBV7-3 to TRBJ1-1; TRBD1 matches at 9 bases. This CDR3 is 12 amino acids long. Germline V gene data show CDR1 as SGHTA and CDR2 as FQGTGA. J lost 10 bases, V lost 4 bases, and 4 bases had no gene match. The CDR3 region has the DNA TGTGCCAGCAGCTCCGGGACAGGGCGAGCTTTCTTT. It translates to CASSSGTGRAFF.

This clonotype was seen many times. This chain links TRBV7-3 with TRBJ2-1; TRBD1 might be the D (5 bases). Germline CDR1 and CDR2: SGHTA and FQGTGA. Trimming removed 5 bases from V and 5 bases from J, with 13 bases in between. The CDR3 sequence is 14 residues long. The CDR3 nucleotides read TGTGCCAGCAGCATTTGGGGCGGAGACAATGAGCAGTTCTTC. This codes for CASSIWGGDNEQFF. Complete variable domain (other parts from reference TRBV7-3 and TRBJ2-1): GAGVSQTPSNKVTEKGKYVELRCDPISGHTALYWYRQSLGQGPEFLIYFQGTGAADDSGLPNDRFFAVRPEGSVSTLKIQRTERGDSAVYLCASSIWGGDNEQFFGPGTRLTVL.

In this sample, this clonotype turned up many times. The CDR3 spells CSVEGFVTEAFF. In DNA form, the CDR3 reads TGCAGCGTTGAAGGCTTTGTCACTGAAGCTTTCTTT. The chain carries TRBV29-1 and TRBJ1-1, with D unresolved. Trimming took 1 base from V and 4 from J, leaving 7 bases between them. CDR3 length: 12 residues. Germline V gene sequence: CDR1 SQVTM, CDR2 ANQGSEA.

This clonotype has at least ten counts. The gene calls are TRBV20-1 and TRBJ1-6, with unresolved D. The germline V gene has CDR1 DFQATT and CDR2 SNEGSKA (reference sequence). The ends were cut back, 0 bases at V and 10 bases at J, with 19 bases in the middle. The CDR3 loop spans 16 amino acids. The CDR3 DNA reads TGCAGTGCTAGAGACCTATCGGCAGGCTCCGCCTCACCCCTCCACTTT. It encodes CSARDLSAGSASPLHF.

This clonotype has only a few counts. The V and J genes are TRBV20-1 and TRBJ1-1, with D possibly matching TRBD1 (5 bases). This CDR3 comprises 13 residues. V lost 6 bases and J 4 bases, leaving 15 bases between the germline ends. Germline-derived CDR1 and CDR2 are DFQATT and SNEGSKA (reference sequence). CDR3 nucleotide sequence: TGCAGTGCACCGGGCTCCGGGGGCACTGAAGCTTTCTTT. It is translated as CSAPGSGGTEAFF.

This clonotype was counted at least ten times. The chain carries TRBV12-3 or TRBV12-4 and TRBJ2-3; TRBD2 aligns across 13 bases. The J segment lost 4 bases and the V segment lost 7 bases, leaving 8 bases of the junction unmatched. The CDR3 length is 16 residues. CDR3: CASTPGGLAGSDTQYF. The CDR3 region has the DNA TGTGCCAGCACCCCGGGGGGACTAGCGGGATCAGATACGCAGTATTTT.